The 9 T cell receptor beta chains given below trace back to one sample, sequenced in a study of blood T cell repertoires in COVID-19. Produced via immunoSEQ multiplex PCR; TCRdb's table is partial and in-frame only. Seen here are approximately 49,000 clones, about 71% observed once, and the top ten hold about 8.1%. Specimen: peripheral blood. Receptor source: an older woman with acute or convalescent COVID-19.

The chain employs TRBV6-6 and TRBJ2-1; weak D call: TRBD1 (6 bases). V gave up 5 bases and J gave up 5 bases, with 13 bases separating them. The CDR3 consists of 14 residues. The germline V gene has CDR1 MNHNY and CDR2 SVGAGI (reference sequence). The CDR3 loop is CASSPPGQHNEQFF. The CDR3 DNA reads TGTGCCAGCAGTCCACCGGGACAACACAATGAGCAGTTCTTC.

The CDR3 spells CASSCDALNTEAFF. The DNA for the CDR3 is TGTGCCAGCAGCTGCGATGCCTTGAACACTGAAGCTTTCTTT. The V and J genes are TRBV21-1 and TRBJ1-1. TRBV21-1 is assigned pseudogene status. The CDR3 extends over 14 amino acids.

The chain combines TRBV27 with TRBJ1-6; TRBD1 matches 7 bases. With V trimmed by 5 bases and J by 10 bases, 5 bases remained unmatched. Germline-derived CDR1 and CDR2 are MNHEY and SMNVEV (reference sequence). The CDR3 is made up of 13 amino acids. This CDR3 reads CASSTRGWSPLHF. The CDR3 DNA reads TGTGCCAGCAGTACCAGGGGGTGGTCACCCCTCCACTTT.

The chain employs TRBV28 and TRBJ1-1; a weak D match, TRBD1 (5 bases). V dropped 6 bases and J dropped 6 bases, with 14 bases sitting between them. CDR1 is MDHEN and CDR2 is SYDVKM in the germline V gene. The CDR3 sequence is 13 residues long. The CDR3 DNA reads TGTGCCAGCAGGGGGGTTGCGGGGCCTGAAGCTTTCTTT. This encodes CASRGVAGPEAFF.

This chain connects TRBV6-5 to TRBJ1-4; the match to TRBD1 covers 9 bases. There are 15 residues in the CDR3. Germline CDR1 reads MNHEY; CDR2 reads SVGAGI. V was clipped by 0 bases and J by 8 bases; unmatched bases: 4. CDR3 protein: CASSYSRDREEKLFF. CDR3 in DNA: TGTGCCAGCAGTTACTCGAGGGACAGGGAGGAAAAACTGTTTTTT.

Written as DNA, the CDR3 is TGTGCCAGCAGTTACGGGGGGTTGGACACTGAAGCTTTCTTT. As protein: CASSYGGLDTEAFF. The J gene is TRBJ1-1, the V gene TRBV6-6; a possible D gene is TRBD1 (5 bases). V lost 2 bases and J 3 bases, leaving 10 bases between the germline ends. Germline V CDR1 and CDR2: MNHNY, SVGAGI (reference sequence). This CDR3 has 14 residues.

This chain connects TRBV6-6 to TRBJ1-2, with D perhaps TRBD1 (5 bases). There are 12 residues in the CDR3. Germline V gene sequence: CDR1 MNHNY, CDR2 SVGAGI (reference sequence). Between the trimmed V and J ends, which lost 4 bases and 6 bases, there was a span of 9 bases. Here the CDR3 DNA reads TGTGCCAGCAGTTGGGAGGGGAATGGCTACACCTTC. It translates to CASSWEGNGYTF.

The chain joins TRBV10-3 to TRBJ2-2; D may be TRBD2 (5 bases). This CDR3 region has 15 residues. V lost 0 bases, J lost 4 bases, and 9 bases lay in between. CDR1 is ENHRY and CDR2 is SYGVKD in the germline V gene. CDR3 sequence: CAISESTGSTGELFF. The CDR3 coding sequence is TGTGCCATCAGTGAGTCGACGGGAAGCACCGGGGAGCTGTTTTTT.

This clone came up once. V usage is TRBV5-6 and J usage is TRBJ2-7; 9 positions match TRBD1. The germline V gene has CDR1 SGHDT and CDR2 YYEEEE. Trimming cost V 5 bases and J 3 bases; bases outside gene matches: 15. CDR3 length: 17 residues. Written as DNA, the CDR3 is TGTGCCAGCAGGTATTCCCCGGGACAGGGTCCTATCTACGAGCAGTACTTC. Translation: CASRYSPGQGPIYEQYF.